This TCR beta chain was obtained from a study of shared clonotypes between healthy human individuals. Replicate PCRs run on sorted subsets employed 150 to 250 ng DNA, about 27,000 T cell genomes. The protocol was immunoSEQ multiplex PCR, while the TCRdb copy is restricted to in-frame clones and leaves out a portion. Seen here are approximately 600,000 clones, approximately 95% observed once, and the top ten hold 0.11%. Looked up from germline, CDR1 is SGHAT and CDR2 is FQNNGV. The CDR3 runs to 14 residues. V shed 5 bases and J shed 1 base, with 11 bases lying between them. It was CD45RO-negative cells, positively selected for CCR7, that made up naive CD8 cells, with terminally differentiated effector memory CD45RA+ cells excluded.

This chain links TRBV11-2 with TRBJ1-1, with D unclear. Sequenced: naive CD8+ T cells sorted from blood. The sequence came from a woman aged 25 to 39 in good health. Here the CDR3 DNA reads TGTGCCAGCAGCCAAAGGCCAGGGAACACTGAAGCTTTCTTT. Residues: CASSQRPGNTEAFF.